This TCR beta chain was profiled in a study of regulatory T cells in long-lasting Graves disease. Study-wide context: Persistence in Graves' disease required over 5 years of antithyroid drugs plus positive TSH receptor antibodies. Study outcomes and limitations: New patients shared 750 to 1,000 public clonotypes, and persistent patients shared more, with a few thousand. Repertoires from persistent disease leaned toward TRBV28, TRBJ1-2 and TRBJ2-5. Accuracy may have suffered from the small sample size.

The CDR3 runs 13 residues. Trimming shortened V by 3 bases and J by 7 bases, and 13 bases separated the two germline ends. CDR1 is MNHEY, CDR2 SMNVEV, per germline (reference sequence). This clonotype has ten or more counts. Its antigen is unidentified. To make TCR beta libraries, researchers used iRepertoire HTBI primers and Arm-PCR of CDR3 regions. TCRdb re-derived calls from the multiplex PCR reads in MiXCR, one entry per CDR3 protein. The repertoire holds roughly 360,000 distinct CDR3 sequences, roughly 24% seen once, with around 30% in the top ten. Time point noted: persistent/refractory GD, antithyroid drugs over 5 years with positive TRAb. PBMC-extracted RNA yielded the TCR library.

The material sequenced was peripheral blood mononuclear cells (PBMCs), taken when the disease was refractory, from a patient treated with antithyroid drugs. This receptor was obtained from a middle-aged woman with Graves disease. This sequence joins TRBV27 and TRBJ2-7, with D tentatively TRBD1 or TRBD2 (5 bases each). In DNA, the CDR3 is TGTGCCAGCAGTTTTCGCACAGGACTGGAGCAGTACTTC. It codes for CASSFRTGLEQYF.